This T cell receptor (beta chain) is from a study of cytomegalovirus exposure and HLA in healthy donors. V was clipped by 1 base and J by 2 bases, with 5 bases between them. In germline, CDR1 is SGHDT, CDR2 YYEEEE. The CDR3 spans 13 residues. Clones were read by immunoSEQ multiplex PCR, and TCRdb kept only the in-frame ones, dropping some. The data contain approximately 88,000 clones, roughly 83% of them singletons. The chain uses TRBV5-6 and TRBJ2-3; D call uncertain. Sequencing used PBMCs. The TCR originated in a woman younger than 35 in good health and CMV-seropositive. CDR3 protein: CASSLSYTDTQYF. The CDR3 bases are TGTGCCAGCAGCTTGTCGTACACAGATACGCAGTATTTT.